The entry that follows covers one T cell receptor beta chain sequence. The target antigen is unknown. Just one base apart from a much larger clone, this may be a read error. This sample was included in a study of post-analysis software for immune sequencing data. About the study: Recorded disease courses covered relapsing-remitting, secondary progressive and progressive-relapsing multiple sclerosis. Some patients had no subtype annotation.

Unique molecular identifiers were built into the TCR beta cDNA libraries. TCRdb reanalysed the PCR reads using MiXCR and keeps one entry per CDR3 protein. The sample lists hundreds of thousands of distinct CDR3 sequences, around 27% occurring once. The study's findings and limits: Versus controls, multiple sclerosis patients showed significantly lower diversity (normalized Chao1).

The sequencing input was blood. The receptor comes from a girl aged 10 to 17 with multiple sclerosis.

CDR3 in DNA: TGCAGCGTTGTGGTCAGCACAGATGCGCAGTATTTT. It yields the protein CSVVVSTDAQYF. The rearrangement joins TRBV29-1 to TRBJ2-3; D ambiguous. CDR1 is SQVTM and CDR2 is ANQGSEA in the germline V gene. CDR3 length: 12 residues.